Presented here are 25 T cell receptor beta chains from one specimen sequenced in a study of blood T cell repertoires in COVID-19. TCRdb's copy holds only in-frame clones and misses some; the assay was immunoSEQ multiplex PCR. The sample lists 410,000 or so clones, about nine tenths seen once, with around 1.5% in the top ten. The sequenced sample consisted of peripheral blood. The receptors were sampled from a woman between 35 and 50 years old with COVID-19, enrolled during active disease.

The CDR3 bases are TGTGCTAGTGGTCCTTGGTCGAGAGGGACAGGAGACTCCTACGAGCAGTACTTC. Its protein is CASGPWSRGTGDSYEQYF. The chain has TRBV12-5 and TRBJ2-7; 8 bases line up with TRBD1. V lost 5 bases and J lost 0; bases outside the gene matches: 15. Germline-derived CDR1 and CDR2 are LGHNT and FRNRAP. This CDR3 region has 18 residues.

As regards this clone: This CDR3 is also generated by other DNA sequences in the sample. V and J are TRBV5-4 and TRBJ2-5, with 7 nucleotides matching TRBD2. The germline gives CDR1 SGHNT, CDR2 YYREEE (reference sequence). The CDR3 has 13 amino acids. V gave up 1 base and J gave up 5 bases; unmatched junction bases: 2. The CDR3 protein is CASSLPGRETQYF. CDR3 nucleotides: TGTGCCAGCAGCTTGCCCGGGAGGGAGACCCAGTACTTC.

The CDR3, as DNA: TGTGCCAGCAGCCCCGGCGGTAGCTACGAGCAGTACTTC. Translation: CASSPGGSYEQYF. V is TRBV7-2 and J is TRBJ2-7; D call uncertain. V lost 5 bases and J lost 3, with 11 bases in between. The length of the CDR3 is 13 residues. CDR1 SGHTA and CDR2 FQGNSA come from the germline V gene.

This rearrangement joins TRBV14 to TRBJ2-6; maybe TRBD2 (6 bases). The CDR3 runs to 19 residues. V was cut by 0 bases and J by 3 bases, with 18 bases left in between. Germline V lookup: CDR1 SGHDN, CDR2 FVKESK. The chain's CDR3 is CASSQDAGTLYYGANVLTF. Here the CDR3 DNA reads TGTGCCAGCAGCCAAGACGCCGGGACTTTGTATTATGGGGCCAACGTCCTGACTTTC.

The CDR3 nucleotides read TGTGCCAGCGCTGTAACCGGGACAGGGAATAATTCACCCCTCCACTTT. The encoded protein is CASAVTGTGNNSPLHF. The V and J genes are TRBV2 and TRBJ1-6; TRBD1 matches at 9 bases. Looked up from germline, CDR1 is SNHLY and CDR2 is FYNNEI. V was clipped by 8 bases and J by 5 bases; unmatched bases: 10. The CDR3 consists of 16 residues.

V usage is TRBV10-2 and J usage is TRBJ2-1; D possibly corresponds to TRBD1 (6 bases). The CDR3 totals 15 residues. V lost 7 bases and J 0 bases, leaving 13 bases between the germline ends. Germline V lookup: CDR1 WSHSY, CDR2 SAAADI. The CDR3 region has the DNA TGCGCCAGCAACAGGGATTATAGCTCCTACAATGAGCAGTTCTTC. It yields the protein CASNRDYSSYNEQFF.

A single count supports this clone. The chain has TRBV5-1 and TRBJ2-5; D unclear. The CDR3 sequence is 15 residues long. Germline V CDR1 and CDR2: SGHRS, YFSETQ. The V and J ends lost 2 bases and 5 bases respectively, with 16 bases between them. Here the CDR3 DNA reads TGCGCCAGCAGCTTTTCCCTGTTCGGGTTGGAGACCCAGTACTTC. The encoded protein is CASSFSLFGLETQYF.

V is TRBV9 and J is TRBJ1-3, with a weak D call TRBD1 (5 bases). Trimming removed 4 bases at V and 2 bases at J, with 19 bases between. Germline-derived CDR1 and CDR2 are SGDLS and YYNGEE. This CDR3 is 17 amino acids long. The CDR3 protein is CASSPAGGTKTGNTIYF. As DNA, the CDR3 is TGTGCCAGCAGCCCAGCGGGTGGGACCAAAACTGGAAACACCATATATTTT.

V usage is TRBV5-6 and J usage is TRBJ2-3; tentatively, D is TRBD2 (6 bases). Deletions cut 1 base from V and 5 bases from J, with 11 bases between. There are 14 residues in the CDR3. CDR1 and CDR2 (germline): SGHDT, YYEEEE. The CDR3 region is CASSLTSFGDTQYF. CDR3 in DNA: TGTGCCAGCAGCTTGACTAGCTTCGGAGATACGCAGTATTTT.

The chain joins TRBV28 to TRBJ2-7; 10 positions match TRBD1. CDR1 is MDHEN, CDR2 SYDVKM, per germline. CDR3 length: 14 residues. V was clipped by 4 bases and J by 11 bases; unmatched bases: 11. The CDR3 sequence: CASSSRDRGPWEYF. The DNA of the CDR3 is TGTGCCAGCAGTTCCCGGGACAGGGGTCCTTGGGAGTACTTC.

J is TRBJ1-5 and V is TRBV7-9; weak D call: TRBD1 (5 bases). The CDR3 is 16 residues long. Germline lookup yields CDR1 SEHNR and CDR2 FQNEAQ (reference sequence). Between the trimmed V and J ends, which lost 5 bases and 3 bases, there was a span of 17 bases. This CDR3 is CASSHPDGDYNQPQHF. CDR3 bases: TGTGCCAGCAGCCATCCGGACGGGGACTACAATCAGCCCCAGCATTTT. Filled out from reference TRBV7-9 and TRBJ1-5, the complete variable domain reads DTGVSQNPRHKITKRGQNVTFRCDPISEHNRLYWYRQTLGQGPEFLTYFQNEAQLEKSRLLSDRFSAERPKGSFSTLEIQRTEQGDSAMYLCASSHPDGDYNQPQHFGDGTRLSIL.

This chain joins TRBV7-9 and TRBJ2-7; TRBD1 matches 7 bases. The J segment lost 12 bases and the V segment lost 5 bases, leaving 10 bases of the junction unmatched. CDR1 is SEHNR and CDR2 is FQNEAQ in the germline V gene (reference sequence). This CDR3 is 12 amino acids long. The CDR3 sequence is CASSPKGAQAYF. CDR3 bases: TGTGCCAGCAGCCCTAAGGGGGCACAGGCGTACTTC.

The rearrangement joins TRBV7-2 to TRBJ1-3; TRBD1 aligns across 10 bases. With 5 bases clipped from V and 3 bases from J, the junction kept 7 bases outside the gene matches. Germline values: CDR1 SGHTA, CDR2 FQGNSA. CDR3 length equals 16 residues. CDR3 nucleotide sequence: TGTGCCAGCAGCCTCAAGACAGGGGGCTTTGGAAACACCATATATTTT. This gives the protein CASSLKTGGFGNTIYF.

The V gene is TRBV3-1 (or the pseudogene TRBV3-2), the J gene TRBJ2-1, with 7 bases matching TRBD1. The V segment lost 0 bases and the J segment 10 bases; nucleotides outside the gene matches: 6. The germline CDR1 and CDR2 sequences are LGHDT and YNNKEL (reference sequence). The CDR3 loop spans 14 amino acids. This chain's CDR3 is CASSQETGWREQFF. The CDR3 region has the DNA TGTGCCAGCAGCCAAGAGACAGGGTGGAGGGAGCAGTTCTTC.

The sample holds a few counts of this clone. This sequence joins TRBV5-6 and TRBJ1-2; no definite D call. The CDR3 is 14 amino acids. CDR1 is SGHDT and CDR2 is YYEEEE in the germline V gene. With 5 bases removed from V and 0 bases from J, the gap between germline ends came to 11 bases. The CDR3 DNA follows: TGTGCCAGCAGACCCGACGGGACTAACTATGGCTACACCTTC. Encoded protein: CASRPDGTNYGYTF.

This chain connects TRBV18 to TRBJ2-7; no reliable D call. The V end lost 2 bases, the J end lost 0 bases, and 8 bases lay between the germline ends. CDR3 length: 14 amino acids. Germline-derived CDR1 and CDR2 are KGHSH and LQKENI. The CDR3, as DNA: TGTGCCAGCTCACCAAGCGTCGCCTCCTACGAGCAGTACTTC. It encodes CASSPSVASYEQYF.

A note on this clone: Additional DNA sequences in this sample encode the identical CDR3. This rearrangement joins TRBV12-3 or TRBV12-4 to TRBJ1-2; maybe TRBD1 (6 bases). The V gene lost 6 bases and the J gene lost 4 bases, with 12 bases spanning the gap. The CDR3 spans 13 residues. The DNA for the CDR3 is TGTGCCAGCAGCTGGGACACTTCCTATGGCTACACCTTC. It specifies CASSWDTSYGYTF.

This clone occurred once. The chain uses TRBV2 and TRBJ2-7, with TRBD2 matching over 12 bases. The V and J ends lost 6 bases and 3 bases, in that order; junction bases with no gene match: 6. The CDR3 length is 15 residues. Germline V gene sequence: CDR1 SNHLY, CDR2 FYNNEI. CDR3 region: CASSEQTSGSYEQYF. The CDR3 DNA is TGTGCCAGCAGCGAACAGACTAGCGGGAGCTACGAGCAGTACTTC.

The V call is TRBV5-5, the J call TRBJ1-1; D gene uncertain. Trimming took off 1 base at V and 1 base at J, with 8 bases between the two ends. This CDR3 region has 14 residues. The germline V gene has CDR1 SGHKS and CDR2 YYEKEE (reference sequence). DNA for the CDR3: TGTGCCAGCAGCTTGTTAGTCGAGAACACTGAAGCTTTCTTT. This sequence encodes CASSLLVENTEAFF.

The V and J genes are TRBV10-3 and TRBJ2-1; 7 bases agree with TRBD2. CDR1 ENHRY and CDR2 SYGVKD come from the germline V gene. Trimming at V came to 4 bases and at J to 2 bases, leaving 5 bases not matched to a gene. The CDR3 covers 15 residues. The CDR3 spells CAISAAGVAYNEQFF. The CDR3 bases are TGTGCCATCAGTGCTGCGGGAGTAGCCTACAATGAGCAGTTCTTC.

J is TRBJ1-5 and V is TRBV7-3, with D tentatively TRBD1 (6 bases). This CDR3 region has 13 residues. Germline-derived CDR1 and CDR2 are SGHTA and FQGTGA. The V end lost 1 base, the J end lost 5 bases, and 6 bases lay between the germline ends. The CDR3 sequence: CASSLNRDQPQHF. For the CDR3, the DNA is TGTGCCAGCAGCTTAAACAGGGATCAGCCCCAGCATTTT. Based on the CDR3 plus reference TRBV7-3 and TRBJ1-5, the full variable domain is GAGVSQTPSNKVTEKGKYVELRCDPISGHTALYWYRQSLGQGPEFLIYFQGTGAADDSGLPNDRFFAVRPEGSVSTLKIQRTERGDSAVYLCASSLNRDQPQHFGDGTRLSIL.

The V and J genes are TRBV7-9 and TRBJ2-2, with D uncertain. The CDR3 is made up of 13 amino acids. The V end lost 0 bases, the J end lost 6 bases, and 5 bases lay between the germline ends. Germline V lookup: CDR1 SEHNR, CDR2 FQNEAQ (reference sequence). CDR3 region: CASSLASSGELFF. The CDR3 bases are TGTGCCAGCAGCTTAGCATCTTCCGGGGAGCTGTTTTTT.

This clone was seen once. Compared with germline, one end of the junction differs, possibly owing to a read error. The chain recombines TRBV7-2 with TRBJ1-1, with 7 positions matching TRBD1. The V gene's germline CDR1 is SGHTA and CDR2 FQGNSA. CDR3 length: 12 amino acids. CDR3 nucleotides: TGTGCCAGCAGCTTAGCGGACAGGACGAAAATCTTT. It is translated as CASSLADRTKIF.

The rearrangement joins TRBV7-9 to TRBJ1-3; possible D gene TRBD1, 6 bases. The CDR3 contains 13 residues. Trimming took 5 bases from V and 4 from J, leaving 9 bases between them. The V gene's germline CDR1 is SEHNR and CDR2 FQNEAQ (reference sequence). CDR3 sequence (DNA): TGTGCCAGCAGCATTGGACAGGGAAACACCATATATTTT. As protein: CASSIGQGNTIYF.

The chain joins TRBV19 to TRBJ2-4, with D unresolved. The CDR3 has 15 residues. With 6 bases removed from V and 5 bases from J, the gap between germline ends came to 17 bases. Per germline, CDR1 LNHDA and CDR2 SQIVND (reference sequence). DNA of the CDR3: TGTGCCAGTAGCCCCGCCAGAGCCGGAGAAAACATTCAGTACTTC. This sequence encodes CASSPARAGENIQYF.